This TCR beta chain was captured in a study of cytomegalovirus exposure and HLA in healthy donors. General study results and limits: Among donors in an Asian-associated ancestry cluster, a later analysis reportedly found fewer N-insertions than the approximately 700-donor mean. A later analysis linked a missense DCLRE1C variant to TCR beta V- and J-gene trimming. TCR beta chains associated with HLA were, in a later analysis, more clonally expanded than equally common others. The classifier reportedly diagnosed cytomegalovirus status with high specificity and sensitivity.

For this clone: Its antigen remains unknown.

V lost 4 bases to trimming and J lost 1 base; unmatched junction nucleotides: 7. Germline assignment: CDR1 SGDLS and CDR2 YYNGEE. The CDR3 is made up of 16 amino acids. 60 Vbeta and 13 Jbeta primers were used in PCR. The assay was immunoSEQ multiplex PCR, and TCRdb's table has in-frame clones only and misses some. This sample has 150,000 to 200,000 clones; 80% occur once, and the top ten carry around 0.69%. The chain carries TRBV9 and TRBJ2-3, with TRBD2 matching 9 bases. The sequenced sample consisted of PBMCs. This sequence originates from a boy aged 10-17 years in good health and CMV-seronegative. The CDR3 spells CASSIRAGGRTDTQYF. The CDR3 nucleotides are TGTGCCAGCAGCATCCGGGCGGGGGGGCGCACAGATACGCAGTATTTT.